A selection of T cell receptor beta chains follows, all from one sample in a study of resident and recirculating memory T cells in vitiligo. Only in-frame clones appear in the TCRdb table, and some are missing; sequencing was by immunoSEQ multiplex PCR. The data contain tens of thousands of clones, around 92% of them singletons. The sequencing sample was made of blood. The receptors come from a male donor with vitiligo. The CDR3 runs from the conserved cysteine through the conserved F or W. D genes are given only for firm matches. Clone size is shown for a subset of rows, as once, few, many or a class of expanded clone.

>-|TRBV5-1|TRBJ2-1|once
CASSLLDRAEQFF
TGCGCCAGCAGCCTCCTGGACAGAGCGGAGCAGTTCTTC
>-|TRBV7-8|TRBJ2-7|-
CASSLNMDSKGSYEQYF
TGTGCCAGCAGCTTAAACATGGACAGCAAAGGCTCCTACGAGCAGTACTTC
>TRBD2|TRBV5-6|TRBJ2-7|-
CASSLGGGWEQYF
TGTGCCAGCAGCTTGGGGGGGGGTTGGGAGCAGTACTTC
>-|TRBV27|TRBJ1-1|-
CASSTPTGEAFF
TGTGCCAGCAGTACCCCTACAGGGGAAGCTTTCTTT
>-|TRBV27|TRBJ2-6|once
CASRAPGVGANVLTF
TGTGCCAGCCGCGCCCCAGGGGTTGGGGCCAACGTCCTGACTTTC
>TRBD2|TRBV7-2|TRBJ2-1|-
CASSFTPGGYEQFF
TGTGCCAGCAGCTTTACCCCGGGGGGATATGAGCAGTTCTTC
>-|TRBV4-3|TRBJ2-5|-
CASSQGVLETQYF
TGCGCCAGCAGCCAAGGAGTCCTGGAGACCCAGTACTTC
>-|TRBV5-1|TRBJ2-7|-
CASSYRDNSYEQYF
TGCGCCAGCAGCTACCGGGACAACTCCTACGAGCAGTACTTC
>-|TRBV27|TRBJ2-1|-
CASSRTASYNEQFF
TGTGCCAGCAGTCGGACAGCCTCCTACAATGAGCAGTTCTTC
>TRBD2|TRBV5-1|TRBJ2-1|-
CASSLPWREETADNEQFF
TGCGCCAGCAGCTTGCCTTGGCGGGAGGAAACGGCAGACAATGAGCAGTTCTTC
>TRBD1|TRBV9|TRBJ2-7|-
CASSVTGVHSYEQYF
TGTGCCAGCAGCGTGACAGGGGTTCACTCCTACGAGCAGTACTTC
>-|TRBV30|TRBJ1-5|few
CAWSSGQGGQPQHF
TGTGCCTGGAGTTCGGGTCAGGGAGGGCAGCCCCAGCATTTT
>TRBD2|TRBV5-1|TRBJ2-1|-
CASSFSSGTYNEQFF
TGCGCCAGCAGCTTTTCTAGCGGGACTTACAATGAGCAGTTCTTC
>-|TRBV27|TRBJ1-5|large
CATQEEGWNQPQHF
TGTGCCACCCAGGAGGAGGGTTGGAATCAGCCCCAGCATTTT
>-|TRBV7-6|TRBJ2-3|-
CASSHPRDSSTDTQYF
TGTGCCAGCAGCCATCCCCGGGACTCGTCCACAGATACGCAGTATTTT
>-|TRBV19|TRBJ2-2|-
CASSPEAGTPSTGELFF
TGTGCCAGTAGTCCTGAGGCCGGGACACCAAGCACCGGGGAGCTGTTTTTT
>-|TRBV7-3|TRBJ2-3|-
CASSSRDVDTQYF
TGTGCCAGCAGCTCCCGCGATGTGGATACGCAGTATTTT
>-|TRBV19|TRBJ2-5|once
CASSIGVAAQETQYF
TGTGCCAGTAGTATTGGGGTAGCGGCTCAAGAGACCCAGTACTTC
>TRBD2|TRBV7-8|TRBJ2-2|-
CASSWTSGSTGELFF
TGTGCCAGCAGTTGGACTAGCGGGAGTACCGGGGAGCTGTTTTTT
>TRBD2|TRBV19|TRBJ2-1|-
CASSFSGGSRNEQFF
TGTGCCAGTAGTTTTTCTGGCGGGAGTAGAAATGAGCAGTTCTTC
>-|TRBV18|TRBJ1-2|-
CASSEGANYGYTF
TGTGCCAGCTCGGAGGGCGCGAACTATGGCTACACCTTC
>TRBD2|TRBV9|TRBJ2-1|-
CASSVVPSGYNEQFF
TGTGCCAGCAGCGTAGTTCCTAGCGGCTACAATGAGCAGTTCTTC
>TRBD1|TRBV6-6|TRBJ2-6|-
CASSYQGAGANVLTF
TGTGCCAGCAGTTACCAGGGGGCCGGGGCCAACGTCCTGACTTTC
>-|TRBV4-3|TRBJ2-5|-
CASSQGGARGETQYF
TGCGCCAGCAGCCAAGGGGGAGCTAGGGGGGAGACCCAGTACTTC
>TRBD2|TRBV6-1|TRBJ2-7|-
CASSDSGGSYEQYF
TGTGCCAGCAGTGACTCGGGGGGGTCCTACGAGCAGTACTTC
>TRBD2|TRBV6-4|TRBJ2-1|once
CASTPSGGLAGDNEQFF
TGTGCCAGCACCCCCTCGGGGGGACTAGCGGGAGATAATGAGCAGTTCTTC
>TRBD2|TRBV18|TRBJ2-3|-
CASSPQLAGSTDTQYF
TGTGCCAGCTCACCCCAACTAGCGGGTAGCACAGATACGCAGTATTTT
>TRBD2|TRBV10-1|TRBJ2-1|-
CASSESAGAYNEQFF
TGCGCCAGCAGTGAGTCAGCGGGAGCCTACAATGAGCAGTTCTTC
>-|TRBV2|TRBJ2-1|once
CASSADRGEQFF
TGTGCCAGCAGTGCGGACAGAGGTGAGCAGTTCTTC
>-|TRBV27|TRBJ1-2|-
CASSGLGGGYGYTF
TGTGCCAGCAGTGGCCTGGGGGGAGGCTATGGCTACACCTTC
>-|TRBV15|TRBJ2-7|-
CATSSEQDDSLYEQYF
TGTGCCACCAGCAGTGAACAGGACGACTCCCTCTACGAGCAGTACTTC
>TRBD2|TRBV7-3|TRBJ2-1|-
CASSLSGGGASYNEQFF
TGTGCCAGCAGCTTAAGCGGGGGAGGAGCCTCCTACAATGAGCAGTTCTTC
>-|TRBV5-1|TRBJ1-1|-
CASSLGSGYLNTEAFF
TGCGCCAGCAGCTTGGGTTCAGGGTACTTGAACACTGAAGCTTTCTTT
>TRBD1|TRBV2|TRBJ2-3|-
CASKPGTGDTDTQYF
TGTGCCAGCAAACCCGGGACAGGGGACACAGATACGCAGTATTTT
>TRBD2|TRBV11-2|TRBJ2-5|-
CASSLDQGWLAGSTQYF
TGTGCCAGCAGCTTAGATCAAGGTTGGCTAGCGGGGTCGACCCAGTACTTC
>TRBD1|TRBV29-1|TRBJ2-4|-
CSVEGQGANGYIQYF
TGCAGCGTTGAAGGACAGGGGGCGAATGGATACATTCAGTACTTC
>-|TRBV28|TRBJ1-2|-
CASSDSVRTKGYTF
TGTGCCAGCTCGGACTCGGTCCGGACCAAAGGCTACACCTTC
>-|TRBV19|TRBJ1-4|-
CASSQTERSNEKLFF
TGTGCCAGTAGTCAGACGGAGAGATCTAATGAAAAACTGTTTTTT
>-|TRBV30|TRBJ2-2|-
CASQVVGELFF
TGTGCCTCCCAGGTAGTTGGGGAGCTGTTTTTT
>-|TRBV5-1|TRBJ2-1|once
CASSLVAETGNEQFF
TGCGCCAGCAGCTTGGTGGCAGAAACAGGGAATGAGCAGTTCTTC
>TRBD1|TRBV6-5|TRBJ2-7|-
CASSWDRGPPYEQYF
TGTGCCAGCAGTTGGGACAGGGGGCCCCCCTACGAGCAGTACTTC
>TRBD2|TRBV4-2|TRBJ2-1|-
CASSDTGTRGGEQFF
TGTGCCAGCAGCGATACCGGGACTAGAGGCGGTGAGCAGTTCTTC
>-|TRBV7-3|TRBJ1-1|-
CASSSGHSSTEAFF
TGTGCCAGCAGCTCGGGACACTCGAGCACTGAAGCTTTCTTT
>-|TRBV21-1|TRBJ1-3|-
CASSIVAGPRKDSGNTIYF
TGTGCCAGCAGCATAGTGGCAGGGCCGAGAAAAGACTCTGGAAACACCATATATTTT
>TRBD2|TRBV11-3|TRBJ2-7|-
CASSMGLAGGHEQYF
TGTGCCAGCAGCATGGGACTAGCGGGAGGGCATGAGCAGTACTTC
>-|TRBV5-1|TRBJ2-3|-
CASSLDSPTQYF
TGCGCCAGCAGCTTGGACAGCCCTACGCAGTATTTT
>TRBD1|TRBV28|TRBJ1-1|few
CASTPDPRGRLAF
TGTGCCAGCACCCCCGACCCCAGGGGGCGGTTGGCTTTT
>TRBD1|TRBV7-9|TRBJ1-2|-
CASSADRAQGDYGYTF
TGTGCCAGCAGCGCGGACAGGGCCCAAGGAGACTATGGCTACACCTTC
>TRBD2|TRBV7-9|TRBJ2-7|-
CASSLARRGGSSYEQYF
TGTGCCAGCAGCTTAGCCCGACGTGGCGGGAGTTCCTACGAGCAGTACTTC
>TRBD2|TRBV4-2|TRBJ2-3|-
CASSLQWRGGDTQYF
TGTGCCAGCAGCCTCCAGTGGCGGGGGGGGGATACGCAGTATTTT
>-|TRBV6-5|TRBJ1-2|once
CASTPTSNYGYTF
TGTGCCAGCACCCCGACATCGAACTATGGCTACACCTTC
>-|TRBV5-1|TRBJ1-2|-
CASSLSTGNYGYTF
TGCGCCAGCAGCTTGTCTACAGGGAACTATGGCTACACCTTC
>-|TRBV7-3|TRBJ2-7|-
CASSLMITGEQYF
TGTGCCAGCAGCTTAATGATTACTGGCGAGCAGTACTTC
>-|TRBV27|TRBJ1-1|few
CASSFMRLNTEAFF
TGTGCCAGCAGTTTTATGAGATTGAACACTGAAGCTTTCTTT
>-|TRBV7-9|TRBJ1-5|-
CASSSQGRDQPQHF
TGTGCCAGCAGCTCACAGGGAAGGGATCAGCCCCAGCATTTT
>TRBD2|TRBV19|TRBJ2-1|-
CASSRLAGGPRDEQFF
TGTGCCAGTAGCCGACTAGCGGGAGGGCCACGCGATGAGCAGTTCTTC
>TRBD1|TRBV2|TRBJ1-2|-
CASSITQGTGGSGYTF
TGTGCCAGCAGTATAACCCAGGGAACAGGGGGCTCTGGCTACACCTTC
>-|TRBV7-9|TRBJ1-6|-
CASSRSLDSPLHF
TGTGCCAGCAGTAGAAGTTTAGATTCACCCCTCCACTTT
>-|TRBV7-2|TRBJ2-2|-
CASSPLLLNTGELFF
TGTGCCAGCAGCCCCCTCCTTTTGAACACCGGGGAGCTGTTTTTT